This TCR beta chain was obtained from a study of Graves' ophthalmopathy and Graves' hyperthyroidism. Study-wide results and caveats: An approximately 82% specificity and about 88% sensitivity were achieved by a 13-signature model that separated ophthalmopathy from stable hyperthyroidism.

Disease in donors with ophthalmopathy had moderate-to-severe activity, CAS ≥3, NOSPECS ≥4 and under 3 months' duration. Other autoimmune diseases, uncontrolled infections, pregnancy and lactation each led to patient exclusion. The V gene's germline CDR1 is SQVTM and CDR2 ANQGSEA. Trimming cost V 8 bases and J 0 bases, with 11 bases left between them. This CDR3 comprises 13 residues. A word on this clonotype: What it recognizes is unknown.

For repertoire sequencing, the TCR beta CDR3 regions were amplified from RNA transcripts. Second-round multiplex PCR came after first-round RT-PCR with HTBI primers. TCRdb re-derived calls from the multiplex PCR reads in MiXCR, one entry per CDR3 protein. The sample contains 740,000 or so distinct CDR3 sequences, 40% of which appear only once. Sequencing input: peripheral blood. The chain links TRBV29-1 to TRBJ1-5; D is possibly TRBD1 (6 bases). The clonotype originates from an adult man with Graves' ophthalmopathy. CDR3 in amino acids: CSSDSVSNQPQHF. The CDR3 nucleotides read TGCAGCTCGGACAGTGTTAGCAATCAGCCCCAGCATTTT.